This T cell receptor beta chain was observed in a study of cytomegalovirus exposure and HLA in healthy donors. Study context: A later analysis reported the same platform for the 95 to 150 validation repertoires and the roughly 700 first-cohort repertoires. Study-wide results and limits: Cytomegalovirus association was listed for under 200 TCR beta chains.

In regard to this clone: Its antigen is not identified.

The J segment lost 5 bases and the V segment lost 5 bases, leaving 6 bases of the junction unmatched. This CDR3 is 14 amino acids long. Germline V gene data show CDR1 as LNHNV and CDR2 as YYDKDF (reference sequence). Assay used: immunoSEQ multiplex PCR; TCRdb lists only in-frame clones, some missing. Altogether 110,000 or so clones are present, approximately 86% being singletons, with the ten largest covering more than 2.5%. The sequenced material came from PBMCs. The gene calls are TRBV15 and TRBJ1-5; 7 nucleotides align to TRBD1. This TCR was recovered from a woman in her late teens or twenties in good health and CMV-seronegative. Here the CDR3 DNA reads TGTGCCACCAGCGAATACAGGGGACATCAGCCCCAGCATTTT. Its translation: CATSEYRGHQPQHF.